Reported below is one TCR beta chain. This table comes from immunoSEQ multiplex PCR, and its TCRdb copy is limited to in-frame clones, with some not included. Of roughly 84,000 clones in the sample, 70% to 90% were seen once. This sample was included in a study of T cells in localized non-small cell lung cancer. V was clipped by 0 bases and J by 5 bases; unmatched bases: 6. Germline V lookup: CDR1 SGDLS, CDR2 YYNGEE. The CDR3 has 15 amino acids. Sequencing used peripheral blood, obtained before any cancer treatment. The TCR originated in a woman aged 35 to 70 with stage I squamous cell lung carcinoma. This rearrangement joins TRBV9 to TRBJ2-7; 9 nucleotides match TRBD2. The CDR3: CASSVEGGGADEQYF. Written as DNA, the CDR3 is TGTGCCAGCAGCGTAGAGGGCGGGGGGGCCGACGAGCAGTACTTC.